Sequencing of this T cell receptor beta chain was carried out in a study of Tregs in tolerant kidney transplant recipients. As for the study in general: The nonmyeloablative bone marrow transplants came from related graft donors, with transient mixed chimerism.

The CDR3 is 18 residues long. With 1 base clipped from V and 5 bases from J, the junction kept 12 bases outside the gene matches. Germline CDR1 is SGHTA and CDR2 is FQGNSA. Profiling relied on immunoSEQ multiplex PCR, and the TCRdb table lists in-frame clones only, not all of them. Found here are some 74,000 clones, 85% to 95% of them singletons; the top ten hold 0.34%. The source is a human donor who received a combined kidney and bone marrow transplant. Sample: Tregs from blood, taken before the transplant. The V and J genes are TRBV7-2 and TRBJ2-3; 10 bases map to TRBD2. CDR3 bases: TGTGCCAGCAGCTTAGTTCACCCAAAAGCGGGAGGGAGAGATACGCAGTATTTT. Amino acid sequence: CASSLVHPKAGGRDTQYF.